This note documents a single TCR beta chain sequence. Its antigen is unknown. This sample stems from a study of CD8 T cells in Susac syndrome. Study results and limitations: As the study acknowledged, the number of individuals who were part of its TCR sequencing and HLA analysis was relatively small.

The CDR3 runs 13 residues. Germline V lookup: CDR1 SGHTA, CDR2 FQGNSA. The V gene end was trimmed by 6 bases and the J gene end by 6 bases; junction bases not matched to a gene: 2. After extraction with the RNeasy kit, roughly 0.45 to 1 ug of the RNA was reverse transcribed using random hexamers. TCRdb recomputed calls from the immunoSEQ multiplex PCR reads with MiXCR, one row per CDR3 protein. The sample has roughly 200,000 distinct CDR3 sequences, 93% seen once. The TEMRA cells underwent FACS enrichment, while the CD8+ and CD4+ T cells underwent negative isolation. The sequenced material came from CD4+ T cells from PBMCs. This chain connects TRBV7-2 to TRBJ1-2; 12 nucleotides agree with TRBD1. The sequence was obtained from a human donor in good health. CDR3 residues: CASRGQGADGYTF. CDR3 nucleotide sequence: TGTGCCAGCAGGGGACAGGGGGCGGATGGCTACACCTTC.